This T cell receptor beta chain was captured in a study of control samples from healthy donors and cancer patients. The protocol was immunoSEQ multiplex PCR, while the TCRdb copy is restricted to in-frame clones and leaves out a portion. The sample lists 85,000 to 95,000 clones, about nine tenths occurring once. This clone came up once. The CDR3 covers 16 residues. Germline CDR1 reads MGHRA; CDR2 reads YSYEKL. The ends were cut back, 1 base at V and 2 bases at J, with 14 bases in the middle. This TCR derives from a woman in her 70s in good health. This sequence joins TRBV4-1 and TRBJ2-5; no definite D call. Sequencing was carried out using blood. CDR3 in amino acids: CASSQGTMISQETQYF. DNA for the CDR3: TGCGCCAGCAGCCAAGGAACGATGATAAGTCAAGAGACCCAGTACTTC.